The entry that follows covers one T cell receptor beta chain sequence. These data come from a study of shared clonotypes between healthy human individuals. Method: immunoSEQ multiplex PCR; TCRdb's copy keeps in-frame clones and lacks some. Here the sample spans 2 million to 2.5 million clones, 85% to 95% being singletons. The sequence came from a man younger than 35 in good health. Some clones in this sample may be carry-over from other donors' samples. Sequencing used naive CD4+ T cells from PBMCs. Sample subset: CD45RA+ positively selected.

The CDR3 sequence is CASEEREVYNEQFF. In nucleotides, the CDR3 is TGTGCCAGCGAGGAGCGGGAGGTTTACAATGAGCAGTTCTTC. The chain is built from TRBV27 and TRBJ2-1, with 9 bases lining up with TRBD2. The CDR3 consists of 14 residues. The trim removed 8 bases at V and 4 bases at J, leaving 6 bases unmatched. Looked up from germline, CDR1 is MNHEY and CDR2 is SMNVEV (reference sequence).